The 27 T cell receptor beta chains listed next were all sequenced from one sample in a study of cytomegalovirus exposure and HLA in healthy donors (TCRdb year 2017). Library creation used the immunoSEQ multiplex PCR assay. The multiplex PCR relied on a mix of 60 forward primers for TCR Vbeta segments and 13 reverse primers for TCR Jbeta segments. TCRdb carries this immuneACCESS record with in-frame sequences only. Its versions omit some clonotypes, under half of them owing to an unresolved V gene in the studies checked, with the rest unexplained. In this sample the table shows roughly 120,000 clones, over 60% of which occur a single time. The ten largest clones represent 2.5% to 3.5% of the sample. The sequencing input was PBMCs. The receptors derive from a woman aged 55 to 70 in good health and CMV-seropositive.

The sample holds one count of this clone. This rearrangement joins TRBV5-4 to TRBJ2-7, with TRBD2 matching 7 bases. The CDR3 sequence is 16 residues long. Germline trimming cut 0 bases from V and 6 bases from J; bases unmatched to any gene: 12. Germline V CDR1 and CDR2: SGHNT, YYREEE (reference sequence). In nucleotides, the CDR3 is TGTGCCAGCAGCTTGGCCCCGGGGGGTAGCAGTAGCGAGCAGTACTTC. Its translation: CASSLAPGGSSSEQYF. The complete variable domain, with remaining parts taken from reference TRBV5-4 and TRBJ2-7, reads ETGVTQSPTHLIKTRGQQVTLRCSSQSGHNTVSWYQQALGQGPQFIFQYYREEENGRGNFPPRFSGLQFPNYSSELNVNALELDDSALYLCASSLAPGGSSSEQYFGPGTRLTVT.

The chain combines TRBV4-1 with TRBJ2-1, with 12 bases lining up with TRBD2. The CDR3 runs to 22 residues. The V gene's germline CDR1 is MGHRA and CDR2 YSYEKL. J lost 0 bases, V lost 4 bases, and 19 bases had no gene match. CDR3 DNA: TGCGCCAGCAGCCGAAGACTAGCGGGGGACTCTTGGGATCAATTCTCCTACAATGAGCAGTTCTTC. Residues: CASSRRLAGDSWDQFSYNEQFF.

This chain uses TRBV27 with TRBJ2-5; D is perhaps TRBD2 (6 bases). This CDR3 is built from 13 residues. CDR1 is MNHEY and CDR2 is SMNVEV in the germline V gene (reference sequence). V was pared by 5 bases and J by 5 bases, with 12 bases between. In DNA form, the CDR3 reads TGTGCCAGCAGTCTTGGGGGGTCGGAGACCCAGTACTTC. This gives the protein CASSLGGSETQYF.

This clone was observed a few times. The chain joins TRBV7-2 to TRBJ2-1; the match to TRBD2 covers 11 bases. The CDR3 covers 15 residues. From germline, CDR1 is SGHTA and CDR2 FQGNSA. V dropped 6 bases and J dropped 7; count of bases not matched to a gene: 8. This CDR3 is CASRATSGDMNEQFF. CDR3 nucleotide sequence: TGTGCCAGCAGGGCGACTAGCGGGGATATGAATGAGCAGTTCTTC.

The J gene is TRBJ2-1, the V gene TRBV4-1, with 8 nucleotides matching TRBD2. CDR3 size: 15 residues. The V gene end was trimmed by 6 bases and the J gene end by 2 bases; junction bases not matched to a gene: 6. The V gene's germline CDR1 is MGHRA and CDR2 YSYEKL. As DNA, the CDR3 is TGCGCCAGCAGACCACTAGCGGCCACCTACAATGAGCAGTTCTTC. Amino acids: CASRPLAATYNEQFF.

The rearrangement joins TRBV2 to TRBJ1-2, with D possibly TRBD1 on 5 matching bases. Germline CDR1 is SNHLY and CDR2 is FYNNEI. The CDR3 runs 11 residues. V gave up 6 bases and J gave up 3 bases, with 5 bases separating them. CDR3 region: CASRQDYGYTF. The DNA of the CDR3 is TGTGCCAGCAGACAGGACTATGGCTACACCTTC.

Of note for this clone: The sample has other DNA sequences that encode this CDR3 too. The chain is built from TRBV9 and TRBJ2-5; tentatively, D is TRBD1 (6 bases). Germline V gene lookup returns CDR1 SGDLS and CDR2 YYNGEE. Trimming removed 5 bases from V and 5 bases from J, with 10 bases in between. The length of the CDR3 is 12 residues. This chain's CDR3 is CASSRQGETQYF. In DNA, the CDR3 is TGTGCCAGCAGTCGCCAGGGGGAGACCCAGTACTTC.

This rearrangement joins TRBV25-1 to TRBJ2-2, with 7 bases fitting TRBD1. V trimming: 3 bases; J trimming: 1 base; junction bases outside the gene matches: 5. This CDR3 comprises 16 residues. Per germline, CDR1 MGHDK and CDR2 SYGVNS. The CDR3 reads CASSDHRGLNTGELFF. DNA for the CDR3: TGTGCCAGCAGTGACCACAGGGGCCTGAACACCGGGGAGCTGTTTTTT.

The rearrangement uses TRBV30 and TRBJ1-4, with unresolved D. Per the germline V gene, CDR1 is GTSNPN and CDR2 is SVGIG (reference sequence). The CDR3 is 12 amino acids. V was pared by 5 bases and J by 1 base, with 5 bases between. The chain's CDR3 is CAWSRTNEKLFF. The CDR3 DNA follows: TGTGCCTGGTCTAGAACTAATGAAAAACTGTTTTTT.

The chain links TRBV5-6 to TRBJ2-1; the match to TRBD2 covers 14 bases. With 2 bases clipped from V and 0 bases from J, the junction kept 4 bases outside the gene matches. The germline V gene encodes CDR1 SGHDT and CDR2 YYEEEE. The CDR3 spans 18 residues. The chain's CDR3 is CASSFRLAGGRSYNEQFF. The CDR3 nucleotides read TGTGCCAGCAGCTTCCGACTAGCGGGAGGGCGCTCCTACAATGAGCAGTTCTTC.

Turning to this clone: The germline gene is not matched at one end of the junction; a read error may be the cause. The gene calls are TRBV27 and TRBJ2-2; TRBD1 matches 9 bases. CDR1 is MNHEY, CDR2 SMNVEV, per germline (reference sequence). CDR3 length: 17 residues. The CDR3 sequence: CASRWDREPANTGELLF. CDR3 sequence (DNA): TGTGCCAGCAGATGGGACAGGGAACCTGCGAACACCGGGGAGCTGCTTTTT.

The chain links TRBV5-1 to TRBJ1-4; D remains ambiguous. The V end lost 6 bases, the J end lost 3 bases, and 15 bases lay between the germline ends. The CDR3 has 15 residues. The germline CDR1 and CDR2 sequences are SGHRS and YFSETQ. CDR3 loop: CASIPLRYPNEKLFF. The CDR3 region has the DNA TGCGCCAGCATCCCATTGAGGTATCCTAATGAAAAACTGTTTTTT.

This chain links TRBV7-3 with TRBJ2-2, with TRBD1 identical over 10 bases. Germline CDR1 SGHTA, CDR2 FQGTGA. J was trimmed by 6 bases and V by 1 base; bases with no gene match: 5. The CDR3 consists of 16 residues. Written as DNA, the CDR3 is TGTGCCAGCAGCTTAAGGGGGACAGGGGATCCCGGGGAGCTGTTTTTT. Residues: CASSLRGTGDPGELFF.

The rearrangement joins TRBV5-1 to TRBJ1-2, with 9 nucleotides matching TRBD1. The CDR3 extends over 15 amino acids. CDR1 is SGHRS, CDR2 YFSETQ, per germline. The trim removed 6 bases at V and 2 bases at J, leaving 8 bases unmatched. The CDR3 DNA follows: TGCGCCAGCAAGCCACAGGGGACAGGGAACTATGGCTACACCTTC. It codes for CASKPQGTGNYGYTF. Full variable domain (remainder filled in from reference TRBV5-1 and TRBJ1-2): KAGVTQTPRYLIKTRGQQVTLSCSPISGHRSVSWYQQTPGQGLQFLFEYFSETQRNKGNFPGRFSGRQFSNSRSEMNVSTLELGDSALYLCASKPQGTGNYGYTFGSGTRLTVV.

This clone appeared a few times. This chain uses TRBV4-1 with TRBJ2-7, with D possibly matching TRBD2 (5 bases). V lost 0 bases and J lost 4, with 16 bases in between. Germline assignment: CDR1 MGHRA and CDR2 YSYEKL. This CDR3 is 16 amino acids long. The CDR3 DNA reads TGCGCCAGCAGCCAAGATTATAGGACTCTTCTTTACGAGCAGTACTTC. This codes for CASSQDYRTLLYEQYF.

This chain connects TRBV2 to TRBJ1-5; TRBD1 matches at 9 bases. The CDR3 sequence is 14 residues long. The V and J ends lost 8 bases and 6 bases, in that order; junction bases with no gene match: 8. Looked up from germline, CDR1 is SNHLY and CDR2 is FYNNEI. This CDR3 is CASSGQGWGQPQHF. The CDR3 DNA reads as TGTGCCAGCTCCGGACAGGGGTGGGGTCAGCCCCAGCATTTT.

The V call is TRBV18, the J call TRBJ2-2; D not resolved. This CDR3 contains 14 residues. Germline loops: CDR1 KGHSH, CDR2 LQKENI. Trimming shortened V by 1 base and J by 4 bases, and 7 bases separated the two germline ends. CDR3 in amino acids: CASSPRGVTGELFF. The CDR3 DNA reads TGTGCCAGCTCACCACGCGGAGTCACCGGGGAGCTGTTTTTT.

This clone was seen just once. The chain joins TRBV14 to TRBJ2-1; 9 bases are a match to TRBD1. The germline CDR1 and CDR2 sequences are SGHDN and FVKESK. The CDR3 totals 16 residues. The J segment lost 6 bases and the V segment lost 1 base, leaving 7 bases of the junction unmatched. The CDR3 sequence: CASSQVFGTGFNEQFF. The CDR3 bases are TGTGCCAGCAGCCAAGTATTCGGGACAGGGTTCAATGAGCAGTTCTTC.

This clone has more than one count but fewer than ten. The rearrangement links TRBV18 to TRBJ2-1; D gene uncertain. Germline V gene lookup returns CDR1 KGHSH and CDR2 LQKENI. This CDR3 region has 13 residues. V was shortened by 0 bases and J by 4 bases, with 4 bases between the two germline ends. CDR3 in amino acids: CASSPPAYNEQFF. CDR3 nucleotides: TGTGCCAGCTCACCACCAGCGTACAATGAGCAGTTCTTC.

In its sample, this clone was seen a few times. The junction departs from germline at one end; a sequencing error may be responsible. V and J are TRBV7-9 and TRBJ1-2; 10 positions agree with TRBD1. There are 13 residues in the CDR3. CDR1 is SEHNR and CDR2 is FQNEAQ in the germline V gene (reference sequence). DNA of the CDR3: TGTGCCAGCAGCTTAGCCGGGACAGGGGTTCTGAACTTC. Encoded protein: CASSLAGTGVLNF.

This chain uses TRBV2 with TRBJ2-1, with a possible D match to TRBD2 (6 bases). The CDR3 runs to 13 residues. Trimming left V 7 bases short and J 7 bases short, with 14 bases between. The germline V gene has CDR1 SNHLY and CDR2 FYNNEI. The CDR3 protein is CASTSGSRNEQFF. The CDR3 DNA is TGTGCCAGCACCAGCGGGTCGAGAAATGAGCAGTTCTTC.

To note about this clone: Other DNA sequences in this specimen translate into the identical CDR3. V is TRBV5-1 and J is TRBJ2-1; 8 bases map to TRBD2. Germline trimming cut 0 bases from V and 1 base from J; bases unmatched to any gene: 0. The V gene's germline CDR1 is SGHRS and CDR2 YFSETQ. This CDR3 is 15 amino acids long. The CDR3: CASSLVAGSYNEQFF. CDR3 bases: TGCGCCAGCAGCTTGGTAGCGGGGTCCTACAATGAGCAGTTCTTC.

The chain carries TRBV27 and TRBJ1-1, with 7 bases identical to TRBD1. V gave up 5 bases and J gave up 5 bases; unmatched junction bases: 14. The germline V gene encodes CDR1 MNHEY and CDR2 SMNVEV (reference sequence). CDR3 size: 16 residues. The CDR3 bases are TGTGCCAGCAGTCCACCAAAGGGCAGGGGGAGGACTGAAGCTTTCTTT. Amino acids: CASSPPKGRGRTEAFF.

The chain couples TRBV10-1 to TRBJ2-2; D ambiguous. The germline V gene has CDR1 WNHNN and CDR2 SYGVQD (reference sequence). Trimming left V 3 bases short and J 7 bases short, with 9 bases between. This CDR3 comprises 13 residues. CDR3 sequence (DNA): TGCGCCAGCAGTGATAATGGAGTCGGGGAGCTGTTTTTT. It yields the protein CASSDNGVGELFF.

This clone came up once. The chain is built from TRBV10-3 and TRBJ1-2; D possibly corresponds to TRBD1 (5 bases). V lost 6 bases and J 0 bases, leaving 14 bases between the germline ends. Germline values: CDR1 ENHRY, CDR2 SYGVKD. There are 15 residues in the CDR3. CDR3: CAIRGGDGSNYGYTF. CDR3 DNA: TGTGCCATCAGGGGGGGGGACGGATCTAACTATGGCTACACCTTC.

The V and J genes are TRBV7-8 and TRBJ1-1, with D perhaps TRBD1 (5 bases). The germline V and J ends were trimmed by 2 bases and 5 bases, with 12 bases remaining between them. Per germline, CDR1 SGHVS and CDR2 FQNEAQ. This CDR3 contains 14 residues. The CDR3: CASSLTGVETEAFF. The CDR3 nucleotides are TGTGCCAGCAGCTTAACGGGGGTAGAGACTGAAGCTTTCTTT.

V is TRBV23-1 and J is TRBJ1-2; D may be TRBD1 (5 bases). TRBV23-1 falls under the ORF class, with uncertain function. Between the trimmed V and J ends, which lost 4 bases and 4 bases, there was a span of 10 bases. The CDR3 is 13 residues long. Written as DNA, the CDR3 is TGCGCCAGCAGTCGGGGCCTCCCCTATGGCTACACCTTC. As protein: CASSRGLPYGYTF.